This T cell receptor (beta chain) originates from a study of T cells in Graves' hyperthyroidism and ophthalmopathy. Study-level information: Peripheral blood was taken when the disease was first diagnosed, before any treatment began.

From germline, CDR1 is LNHDA and CDR2 SQIVND (reference sequence). Trimming took off 3 bases at V and 4 bases at J, with 15 bases between the two ends. This CDR3 is built from 15 residues. Template material for amplifying TCR beta CDR3 regions consisted of RNA transcripts. An initial round of RT-PCR targeting the TCR CDR3 relied on the HTBI primer set. TCRdb re-derived calls from the multiplex PCR reads in MiXCR, one entry per CDR3 protein. Of 400,000 to 500,000 distinct CDR3 sequences listed, roughly 15% are singletons. A patient was excluded if there was uncontrolled infection, other autoimmune disease, pregnancy or lactation.

The TCR was taken from a man aged 18 to 29 with Graves' ophthalmopathy. Sample: blood. V and J are TRBV19 and TRBJ1-2; D remains unclear. Here the CDR3 reads CASSIIEGILYGYTF. Written as DNA, the CDR3 is TGTGCCAGTAGTATTATAGAGGGTATTCTCTATGGCTACACCTTC.